Reported below is one TCR beta chain. These data come from a study of T cells in Graves' hyperthyroidism and ophthalmopathy. The V gene lost 4 bases and the J gene lost 10 bases, with 14 bases spanning the gap. The CDR3 has 12 residues. The germline V gene has CDR1 SGHRS and CDR2 YFSETQ. Regions amplified from RNA transcripts were the TCR beta CDR3 regions. HTBI primers were the set used in a first-round RT-PCR of the TCR CDR3. Each CDR3 protein is one row after TCRdb ran MiXCR on the multiplex PCR reads. The sample lists some 620,000 distinct CDR3 sequences; around 15% were seen once. The sequencing input was blood. The source of this sequence is a woman aged 25-40 years with Graves' hyperthyroidism. The chain combines TRBV5-1 with TRBJ1-1; D may be TRBD1 (5 bases). The CDR3 bases are TGCGCCAGCAGCGGAGGGACCGCTGGAGCTTTCTTT. It translates to CASSGGTAGAFF.